These 26 T cell receptor beta chains share one sample of origin, sequenced in a study of blood T cell repertoires in COVID-19. Clones were sequenced by immunoSEQ multiplex PCR, and TCRdb holds only the in-frame ones, with some missing. Counted here are 80,000 to 100,000 clones, 90% occurring once; the ten biggest clones make up roughly 1.5%. The sequenced sample consisted of peripheral blood. These receptors were collected from a human donor with active COVID-19. The donor label of this sample is uncertain.

CDR3 in amino acids: CASSTQQGSSNSPLHF. In DNA form, the CDR3 reads TGTGCCAGCAGCACACAACAGGGTTCGAGTAATTCACCCCTCCACTTT. The gene calls are TRBV7-2 and TRBJ1-6; a weak D match, TRBD1 (6 bases). Germline CDR1 and CDR2: SGHTA and FQGNSA. This CDR3 has 16 residues. V was clipped by 5 bases and J by 6 bases, with 17 bases between them.

This chain connects TRBV5-6 to TRBJ1-1; 7 bases line up with TRBD1. The CDR3 is 14 amino acids. Per the germline V gene, CDR1 is SGHDT and CDR2 is YYEEEE. V shed 3 bases, J shed 4 bases, and the junction held 6 bases outside the gene matches. DNA of the CDR3: TGTGCCAGCAGCTGGACCAGGGGGAGCACTGAAGCTTTCTTT. This translates into CASSWTRGSTEAFF.

Here the CDR3 DNA reads TGTGCCAGCAGCTTAGCACGGGACAGTGGAAAGTACTTC. It encodes CASSLARDSGKYF. J is TRBJ2-7 and V is TRBV7-2; 7 bases line up with TRBD1. This CDR3 region has 13 residues. Germline V lookup: CDR1 SGHTA, CDR2 FQGNSA. The V segment lost 0 bases and the J segment 11 bases; nucleotides outside the gene matches: 7.

The chain couples TRBV12-3 or TRBV12-4 to TRBJ1-5; no clear D gene. This CDR3 is built from 12 residues. Trimming stripped 3 bases from V and 5 bases from J, with 5 bases between. This chain's CDR3 is CASSFGDQPQHF. In DNA, the CDR3 is TGTGCCAGCAGTTTCGGTGATCAGCCCCAGCATTTT.

The chain links TRBV10-3 to TRBJ1-2, with TRBD1 matching over 9 bases. Looked up from germline, CDR1 is ENHRY and CDR2 is SYGVKD. This CDR3 is built from 15 residues. With V trimmed by 4 bases and J by 3 bases, 6 bases remained unmatched. CDR3 sequence: CAISVRDRADYGYTF. The CDR3 coding sequence is TGTGCCATCAGTGTAAGGGACAGGGCAGACTATGGCTACACCTTC.

V and J are TRBV6-6 and TRBJ1-1; D is possibly TRBD1 (5 bases). The germline CDR1 and CDR2 sequences are MNHNY and SVGAGI (reference sequence). CDR3 length equals 12 residues. The ends were cut back, 10 bases at V and 1 base at J, with 10 bases in the middle. The CDR3 region has the DNA TGTGCCACGGGGCGGGGGAACACTGAAGCTTTCTTT. This gives the protein CATGRGNTEAFF.

The V call is TRBV4-3, the J call TRBJ1-1, with D perhaps TRBD1 (6 bases). The V gene lost 4 bases and the J gene lost 6 bases, with 21 bases spanning the gap. CDR1 is LGHNA, CDR2 YSLEER, per germline. The CDR3 totals 16 residues. This chain's CDR3 is CASSRIIRQGKAEAFF. Written as DNA, the CDR3 is TGCGCCAGCAGCCGAATCATCAGGCAGGGGAAGGCTGAAGCTTTCTTT.

The chain combines TRBV12-3 or TRBV12-4 with TRBJ2-7, with 7 nucleotides matching TRBD1. V dropped 2 bases and J dropped 9; count of bases not matched to a gene: 1. This CDR3 contains 11 residues. CDR3 nucleotide sequence: TGTGCCAGCAGTTTACGGGACAGGCAGTACTTC. Protein: CASSLRDRQYF.

The genes are TRBV7-2 and TRBJ1-2, with D tentatively TRBD1 (6 bases). Trimming shortened V by 4 bases and J by 2 bases, and 14 bases separated the two germline ends. Germline V lookup: CDR1 SGHTA, CDR2 FQGNSA. The CDR3 is 15 amino acids. Here the CDR3 reads CASSSGQGLNYGYTF. DNA for the CDR3: TGTGCCAGCAGCTCGGGACAAGGGTTAAACTATGGCTACACCTTC. Filled out from reference TRBV7-2 and TRBJ1-2, the complete variable domain reads GAGVSQSPSNKVTEKGKDVELRCDPISGHTALYWYRQSLGQGLEFLIYFQGNSAPDKSGLPSDRFSAERTGGSVSTLTIQRTQQEDSAVYLCASSSGQGLNYGYTFGSGTRLTVV.

The chain joins TRBV5-8 to TRBJ2-3; the D gene is possibly TRBD2 (5 bases). V was trimmed by 4 bases and J by 5 bases, leaving 20 bases between them. The CDR3 extends over 16 amino acids. Germline CDR1 is SGHTS and CDR2 is YDEGEE. The CDR3 region is CASSQRMTDGGDTQYF. In DNA form, the CDR3 reads TGTGCCAGCAGCCAACGAATGACCGATGGAGGAGATACGCAGTATTTT.

This clone was seen more than once but under ten times. The chain employs TRBV5-1 and TRBJ2-2; D remains ambiguous. Per germline, CDR1 SGHRS and CDR2 YFSETQ. There are 15 residues in the CDR3. Trimming pared 2 bases from V and 0 bases from J, leaving 8 bases between. Written as DNA, the CDR3 is TGCGCCAGCAGCTTCCTCAGCGCGAACACCGGGGAGCTGTTTTTT. Translation: CASSFLSANTGELFF.

The genes are TRBV5-1 and TRBJ2-2, with 9 positions matching TRBD2. The CDR3 is 17 amino acids. V gave up 7 bases and J gave up 8 bases; unmatched junction bases: 18. Germline V gives CDR1 SGHRS, CDR2 YFSETQ. The CDR3 coding sequence is TGCGCCAGCGTCAGGGGAGCACTGACTAGCGGAAGAGGGGAGCTGTTTTTT. Its protein product is CASVRGALTSGRGELFF.

This chain joins TRBV19 and TRBJ2-7; TRBD1 is a possible D gene (6 bases). CDR1 and CDR2 from the germline V gene are LNHDA and SQIVND (reference sequence). The V gene lost 3 bases and the J gene lost 2 bases, with 14 bases spanning the gap. The CDR3 is 15 residues long. The CDR3 loop is CASSMGRTETYEQYF. The CDR3 nucleotides read TGTGCCAGTAGTATGGGCAGGACAGAGACCTACGAGCAGTACTTC.

This sequence joins TRBV11-2 and TRBJ1-1, with TRBD1 identical over 7 bases. The CDR3 is 15 residues long. From germline, CDR1 is SGHAT and CDR2 FQNNGV. With V trimmed by 3 bases and J by 0 bases, 4 bases remained unmatched. This chain's CDR3 is CASSFNRGMNTEAFF. The CDR3 DNA is TGTGCCAGCAGCTTTAACAGGGGAATGAACACTGAAGCTTTCTTT.

This clone was seen only once. The DNA for the CDR3 is TGTGCCAGTACGAGGGGGGGATCCTACAATGAGCAGTTCTTC. It encodes CASTRGGSYNEQFF. The chain recombines TRBV27 with TRBJ2-1; maybe TRBD2 (7 bases). CDR1 and CDR2 (germline): MNHEY, SMNVEV (reference sequence). V lost 9 bases and J lost 1, with 13 bases in between. The CDR3 sequence is 14 residues long.

The chain joins TRBV7-9 to TRBJ2-6, with unresolved D. Germline CDR1 is SEHNR and CDR2 is FQNEAQ (reference sequence). The CDR3 is made up of 19 amino acids. V lost 4 bases and J 0 bases, leaving 19 bases between the germline ends. The CDR3 reads CASSSLEASPHSGANVLTF. The CDR3 bases are TGTGCCAGCAGCTCCCTCGAGGCCAGTCCTCACTCTGGGGCCAACGTCCTGACTTTC.

This rearrangement joins TRBV18 to TRBJ1-5, with no clear D. The CDR3 consists of 13 residues. The V end lost 5 bases, the J end lost 5 bases, and 10 bases lay between the germline ends. Per germline, CDR1 KGHSH and CDR2 LQKENI. The CDR3 DNA follows: TGTGCCAGCTCATTGGACGGGGATCAGCCCCAGCATTTT. It is translated as CASSLDGDQPQHF.

This chain links TRBV6-2 or TRBV6-3 with TRBJ2-2, with 8 bases aligning to TRBD2. The CDR3 contains 17 residues. In germline, CDR1 is MNHEY, CDR2 SVGEGT. The V and J ends lost 2 bases and 0 bases, in that order; junction bases with no gene match: 5. CDR3 protein: CASSYAPRGANTGELFF. The CDR3 DNA sequence: TGTGCCAGCAGTTACGCCCCGCGGGGGGCGAACACCGGGGAGCTGTTTTTT.

The chain recombines TRBV4-3 with TRBJ2-1; the D gene is possibly TRBD2 (5 bases). CDR1 is LGHNA, CDR2 YSLEER, per germline. CDR3 length: 16 amino acids. Trimming stripped 1 base from V and 7 bases from J, with 17 bases between. CDR3 bases: TGCGCCAGCAGCCAAGGTTCATACACCACGGGGAATGAGCAGTTCTTC. Translation gives CASSQGSYTTGNEQFF.

The chain joins TRBV6-2 or TRBV6-3 to TRBJ2-3, with D maybe TRBD2 (5 bases). V lost 5 bases and J 2 bases, leaving 11 bases between the germline ends. Germline CDR1 is MNHEY and CDR2 is SVGEGT. This CDR3 spans 14 amino acids. The CDR3 nucleotides are TGTGCCAGCAGTACCGGACTTTACACAGATACGCAGTATTTT. This translates into CASSTGLYTDTQYF.

The V gene is TRBV6-2 or TRBV6-3, the J gene TRBJ2-2; D perhaps matches TRBD2 (5 bases). Trimming stripped 0 bases from V and 7 bases from J, with 18 bases between. Germline V lookup: CDR1 MNHEY, CDR2 SVGEGT. This CDR3 has 17 amino acids. The CDR3, as DNA: TGTGCCAGCAGTTACTCCCAAGCGAGGGCCGTAGGCGGGGAGCTGTTTTTT. This codes for CASSYSQARAVGGELFF.

The chain couples TRBV4-1 to TRBJ1-1; 8 bases are a match to TRBD1. This CDR3 has 20 residues. CDR1 and CDR2 (germline): MGHRA, YSYEKL. Trimming removed 2 bases from V and 5 bases from J; junction bases left unmatched: 22. For the CDR3, the DNA is TGCGCCAGCAGCCAACTCCCCCGGGACAGGCTGGTCCCTAAGTCAACTGAAGCTTTCTTT. Its translation: CASSQLPRDRLVPKSTEAFF.

The rearrangement joins TRBV28 to TRBJ1-6; a weak D match, TRBD1 (5 bases). V was trimmed by 6 bases and J by 7 bases, leaving 10 bases between them. The CDR3 loop spans 13 amino acids. Germline V CDR1 and CDR2: MDHEN, SYDVKM. The CDR3 reads CASSPAGNSPLHF. CDR3 sequence (DNA): TGTGCCAGCAGCCCTGCAGGGAATTCACCCCTCCACTTT.

This chain links TRBV30 with TRBJ2-5; the match to TRBD2 covers 10 bases. There are 17 residues in the CDR3. The V gene's germline CDR1 is GTSNPN and CDR2 SVGIG (reference sequence). The ends lost 1 base at V and 5 bases at J; junction bases unmatched: 13. The CDR3 nucleotides are TGTGCCTGGAGTGCCGGGACTAGCGACACCCGAAGGGAGACCCAGTACTTC. Translation gives CAWSAGTSDTRRETQYF.

This chain connects TRBV10-3 to TRBJ1-1, with TRBD1 matching 11 bases. The CDR3 totals 16 residues. The ends lost 3 bases at V and 4 bases at J; junction bases unmatched: 7. CDR1 is ENHRY, CDR2 SYGVKD, per germline. The CDR3 sequence is CAISDGQGAGVTEAFF. The CDR3 DNA is TGTGCCATCAGTGACGGACAGGGGGCAGGTGTCACTGAAGCTTTCTTT.

This chain uses TRBV28 with TRBJ2-5; D is undetermined. The CDR3 is made up of 15 amino acids. V lost 3 bases and J lost 7, with 18 bases in between. CDR1 and CDR2 (germline): MDHEN, SYDVKM. The CDR3 DNA sequence: TGTGCCAGCAGTTTCCGTGGGCGCGAGTTTTTGACCCAGTACTTC. It translates to CASSFRGREFLTQYF.